This T cell receptor (beta chain) came from a study of T cell responses to AZD1222 COVID-19 vaccine (dated by TCRdb to about 2021). At the level of the whole study: A total of approximately 240 trial participants underwent TCR sequencing, of whom 207 had received two doses of AZD1222 and around 25 had received two doses of the MenACWY control vaccine. Enrollment into the trials was organized by age into subgroups of 18-55, 56-69 and 70-plus years, and those subgroups contained about 150, 27 and 61 TCR-sequenced participants, respectively.

Of note for this clone: What this receptor recognizes is not known. No base-level quality is on record; no much larger clone is a single base apart.

The CDR3 regions of human TCRbeta chains were analyzed by immunosequencing. The published analysis was carried out like this. Repertoire TCRs were checked for matches against a reference library of SARS-CoV-2-specific TCRs that had been generated using the MIRA antigen-specificity platform. Breadth meant the fraction of unique TCRs that were SARS-CoV-2-associated, whereas depth meant the fraction of total T cells that were SARS-CoV-2-associated. Using the MIRA data, each spike-specific TCR was assigned both to the spike region to which the TCR was reactive and to a CD4 or CD8 class. Log10-transformed breadth and depth values were compared by one-way ANOVA with Sidak's multiple comparisons tests. This immuneACCESS table, as held by TCRdb, lists in-frame sequences with V and J called but not all clones. Of the missing ones, under half trace to an unresolved V gene in checked studies; the others have no known cause. The V and J calls and the clone size are those of that table, but D and trimming were determined from the DNA. The sample has some 80,000 clones on record, 88% of them singletons. The ten largest clones capture 5% of the sample.

Relative to germline, V is 5 bases shorter and J is 6 bases shorter, with 11 bases between their ends. Sequences SGHTA (CDR1) and FQGTGA (CDR2) are obtained from the germline V gene. The cysteine opens and the phenylalanine closes a CDR3 of 12 amino acids. Kept here is only the CDR3 DNA, which spans 36 bases and is read in frame from base 1. This sample's time point label indicates: baseline before first vaccination. What this sample's treatment or condition label stands for: meningococcal conjugate vaccine given as trial control. Vaccinee samples were obtained from the UK trials COV001 and COV002, which included a single-blind randomized controlled phase 2/3 trial of AZD1222 (ChAdOx1 nCoV-19) in healthy adults. Trial participant PBMC samples were collected at day 0 and day 28 after the second dose for TCRbeta chain sequencing. Broader findings and caveats from the paper: Spike-specific TCR breadth and depth rose significantly after two AZD1222 doses compared with day 0 and with MenACWY recipients. Reportedly, close to half of the unique spike-specific TCRs recognized epitopes lying outside the regions that are mutated in the B.1.351 and B.1.1.7 variants. Conclusions about previously exposed vaccinees are limited because only 6 or 7 AZD1222 recipients were SARS-CoV-2 seropositive at baseline. In the small 56-69-year group, the increase in depth fell short of significance, most likely because of low power. Most participants were white British and females outnumbered males, and the authors suggested that clonal diversity may have been underestimated. Because no samples from the day 14 peak response were available, repertoires could be characterized only after the peak T cell response. The vaccine-associated CD4 TCRs covered the entire spike protein, and the dominant responses fell in regions 160-218 and 743-854.

The chain is assembled from TRBV7-3 and TRBJ2-7; a tentative D match to TRBD1 spans 6 bases. Source: peripheral blood, taken on day 0 of MenACWY control vaccination. The source of this sequence is an adult in good health. The CDR3 region has the sequence CASSLGTLEQYF. The bases read TGTGCCAGCAGCCTAGGGACACTCGAGCAGTACTTC.